This T cell receptor (beta chain) derives from a study of cytomegalovirus exposure and HLA in healthy donors. These donors counted as nominally healthy when sampled, but unrecorded immune exposures were likely. This CDR3 region has 15 residues. Germline V gene lookup returns CDR1 MNHEY and CDR2 SVGAGI. Deletions cut 0 bases from V and 1 base from J, with 10 bases between. This clone was counted between two and nine times. Use of 60 Vbeta and 13 Jbeta primers characterized the PCR. Only in-frame clones appear in the TCRdb table, and some are missing; sequencing was by immunoSEQ multiplex PCR. The table includes about 130,000 clones, 83% detected once.

The sequence derives from a young man in good health and CMV-seropositive. This chain connects TRBV6-5 to TRBJ2-7; tentative D call: TRBD1 (5 bases). Material for sequencing was PBMCs. The CDR3 region is CASSYSVRESYEQYF. The CDR3 nucleotides read TGTGCCAGCAGTTACTCCGTCAGGGAATCCTACGAGCAGTACTTC.